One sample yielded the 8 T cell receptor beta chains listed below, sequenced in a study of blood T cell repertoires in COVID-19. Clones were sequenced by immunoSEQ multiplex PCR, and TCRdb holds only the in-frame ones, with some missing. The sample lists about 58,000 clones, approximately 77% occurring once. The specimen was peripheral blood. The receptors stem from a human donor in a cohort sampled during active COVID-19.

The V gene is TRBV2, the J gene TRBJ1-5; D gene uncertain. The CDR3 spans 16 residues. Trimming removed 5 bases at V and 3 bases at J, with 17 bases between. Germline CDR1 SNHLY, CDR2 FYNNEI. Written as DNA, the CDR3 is TGTGCCAGCAGTAGTGGGTTCAGAGGAAACAATCAGCCCCAGCATTTT. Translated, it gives CASSSGFRGNNQPQHF.

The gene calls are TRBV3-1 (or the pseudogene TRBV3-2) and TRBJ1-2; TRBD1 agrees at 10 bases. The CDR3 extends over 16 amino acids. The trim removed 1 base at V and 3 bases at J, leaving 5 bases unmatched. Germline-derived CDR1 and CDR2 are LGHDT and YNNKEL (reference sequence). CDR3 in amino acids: CASSQVWDRGDYGYTF. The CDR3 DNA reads TGTGCCAGCAGCCAAGTATGGGACAGGGGTGACTATGGCTACACCTTC.

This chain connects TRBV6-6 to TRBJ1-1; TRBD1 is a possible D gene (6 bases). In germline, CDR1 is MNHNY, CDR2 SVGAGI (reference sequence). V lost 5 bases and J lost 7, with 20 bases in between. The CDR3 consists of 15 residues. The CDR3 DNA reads TGTGCCAGCAGTCGAGGACGGTCGGCCAGGGGTGAAGCTTTCTTT. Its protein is CASSRGRSARGEAFF.

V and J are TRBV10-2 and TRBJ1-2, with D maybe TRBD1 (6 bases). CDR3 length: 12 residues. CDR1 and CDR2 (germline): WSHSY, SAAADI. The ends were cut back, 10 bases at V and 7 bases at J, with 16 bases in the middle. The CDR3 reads CATRQEWSGYTF. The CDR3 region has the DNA TGCGCCACCCGACAGGAATGGTCTGGCTACACCTTC.

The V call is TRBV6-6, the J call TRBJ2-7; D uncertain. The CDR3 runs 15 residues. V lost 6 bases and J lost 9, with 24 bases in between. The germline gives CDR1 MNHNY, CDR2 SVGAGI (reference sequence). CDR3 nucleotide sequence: TGTGCCAGCAGCCCCCACGGTGACTGGGTCCCGGGGCAGTACTTC. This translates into CASSPHGDWVPGQYF.

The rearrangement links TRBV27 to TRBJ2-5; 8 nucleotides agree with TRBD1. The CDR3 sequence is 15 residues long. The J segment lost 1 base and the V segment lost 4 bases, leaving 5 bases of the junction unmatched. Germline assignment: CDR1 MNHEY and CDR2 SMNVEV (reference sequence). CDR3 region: CASSYFRGLQETQYF. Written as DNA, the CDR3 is TGTGCCAGCAGTTATTTCAGGGGGCTCCAAGAGACCCAGTACTTC.

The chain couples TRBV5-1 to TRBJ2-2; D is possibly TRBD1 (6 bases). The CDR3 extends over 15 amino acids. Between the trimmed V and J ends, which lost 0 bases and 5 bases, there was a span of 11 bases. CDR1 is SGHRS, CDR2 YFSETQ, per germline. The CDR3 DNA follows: TGCGCCAGCAGCTTGGGAAAGAGGGGGACCGGGGAGCTGTTTTTT. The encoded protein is CASSLGKRGTGELFF. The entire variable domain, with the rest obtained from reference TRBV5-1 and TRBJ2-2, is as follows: KAGVTQTPRYLIKTRGQQVTLSCSPISGHRSVSWYQQTPGQGLQFLFEYFSETQRNKGNFPGRFSGRQFSNSRSEMNVSTLELGDSALYLCASSLGKRGTGELFFGEGSRLTVL.

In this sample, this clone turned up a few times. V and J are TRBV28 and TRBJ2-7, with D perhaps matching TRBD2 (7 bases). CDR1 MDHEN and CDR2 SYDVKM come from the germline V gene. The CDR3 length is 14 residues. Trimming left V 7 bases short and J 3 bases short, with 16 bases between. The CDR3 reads CASTQQGGGYEQYF. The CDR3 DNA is TGTGCCAGCACCCAACAGGGAGGGGGCTACGAGCAGTACTTC.